This T cell receptor (beta chain) was captured by sequencing in a study of blood T cell repertoires in COVID-19. Overall study: PBMCs, B-cell-depleted T cells, or T cells were the source of the cDNA or gDNA that made up the material.

Study members were between roughly 18 and 100 years old and lived in approximately 25 US regions. Categorization into cohorts depended on clinical history that participants reported. Two negative PCRs, clearance, or symptom resolution characterized the recovered Cohort 3 donors. Measured with immunoSEQ multiplex PCR; TCRdb has only the in-frame clones, and not every one. The table shows tens of thousands of clones, with around 83% occurring only once. CDR3 length equals 13 residues. V was clipped by 4 bases and J by 5 bases; unmatched bases: 7. Germline assignment: CDR1 SQVTM and CDR2 ANQGSEA. This clonotype originated in a woman in her forties or fifties who had recovered from COVID-19. The material sequenced was PBMCs or T cells enriched from blood (not recorded which). This chain links TRBV29-1 with TRBJ2-5; 7 nucleotides align to TRBD1. Written as DNA, the CDR3 is TGCAGCGTTGCCAGGGGGTCGGGGGAGACCCAGTACTTC. Its translation is CSVARGSGETQYF.